A selection of T cell receptor beta chains follows, all from one sample in a study of patients and donors after allogeneic stem cell transplantation. Via MiXCR, TCRdb re-called the RT-PCR reads, giving one row per CDR3 protein. The table includes 190,000 or so distinct CDR3 sequences, 35% to 45% detected once. The sequenced sample consisted of blood, either unsorted or a sorted T cell fraction (not recorded which). The receptors derive from a human donor who was either an allogeneic HSCT recipient or a stem cell or donor lymphocyte infusion donor (not recorded which). It is not recorded whose cells these are; they may come from a transplant donor. The CDR3 runs from the conserved cysteine through the conserved F or W. The D gene is left open where the match is weak. Only some rows state a clone size, as once, few, many or a class for expanded clones.

D	V	size	J	DNA	CDR3
-	TRBV9	few	TRBJ1-4	TGTGCCAGCAGCGTAGGGGCGGGCGAAAAACTGTTTTTT	CASSVGAGEKLFF
TRBD1	TRBV12-5	few	TRBJ1-4	TGTGCTAGTGGTTTGCCCTCGACGGACAGGGGGCAAGCAACTAATGAAAAACTGTTTTTT	CASGLPSTDRGQATNEKLFF
-	TRBV6-2/TRBV6-3	-	TRBJ1-2	TGTGCCACATCAGAGGAGGGTAACTATGGCTACACCTTC	CATSEEGNYGYTF
TRBD1	TRBV12-3/TRBV12-4	-	TRBJ2-7	TGTGCCAGCAGTGCCGGGACAGGGGTTTACGAGCAGTACTTC	CASSAGTGVYEQYF
-	TRBV12-3/TRBV12-4	many	TRBJ1-6	TGTGCCAGCAGTCGCGTGGAGTTTAATTCACCCCTCCACTTT	CASSRVEFNSPLHF
TRBD1	TRBV16	few	TRBJ2-5	TGTGCCAGCAGCCGGGACAGGGAAGCGACCCAGTACTTC	CASSRDREATQYF
-	TRBV4-1	few	TRBJ1-2	TGCGCCAGCAGCCAAGTTAATGCGGAAAATTATGGCTACACCTTC	CASSQVNAENYGYTF
-	TRBV18	few	TRBJ1-1	TGTGCCAGCTCACCCCGTCGGGGTGGCACTGAAGCTTTCTTT	CASSPRRGGTEAFF
TRBD1	TRBV6-5	-	TRBJ2-3	TGTGCCAGCAGACAGGGGATCAGCACAGATACGCAGTATTTT	CASRQGISTDTQYF
-	TRBV20-1	-	TRBJ2-2	TGCAGTGCTAGAGATTTGGCGGGAATGGACACCGGGGAGCTGTTTTTT	CSARDLAGMDTGELFF
-	TRBV6-5	-	TRBJ1-1	TGTGCCAGCAGTCCCTCGGACGGTCTGGCCCCGGCTTTCTTT	CASSPSDGLAPAFF
TRBD1	TRBV4-2	-	TRBJ1-5	TGTGCCAGCAGAGCCGACAGGGGACGCAATCAGCCCCAGCATTTT	CASRADRGRNQPQHF
-	TRBV5-1	-	TRBJ1-1	TGCGCCAGCAGCTCCTCGGGCCCTGAAGCTTTCTTT	CASSSSGPEAFF
TRBD2	TRBV9	-	TRBJ2-2	TGTGCCAGCAGCGGTCTTGGGGAGCGGGGGCGGACCGGGGAGCTGTTTTTT	CASSGLGERGRTGELFF
TRBD1	TRBV7-9	-	TRBJ1-1	TGTGCCAGCAGAAGGACAGGGGCTATGACTGAAGCTTTCTTT	CASRRTGAMTEAFF
-	TRBV11-2	few	TRBJ1-1	TGTGCCAGCAGCTCCCTAGCAGGGTCAGGGACTGAAGCTTTCTTT	CASSSLAGSGTEAFF
-	TRBV5-1	many	TRBJ2-7	TGCGCCAGCAGCGCCGGACAGTCCTACGAGCAGTACTTC	CASSAGQSYEQYF
TRBD1	TRBV4-1	few	TRBJ1-3	TGCGCCAGCAGCCAAGCCGGACAGGGGGCCGCGGACACCATATATTTT	CASSQAGQGAADTIYF
-	TRBV5-1	-	TRBJ1-1	TGCGCCAGCAGCTTGGAACAGATCATCTTGGGAACTGAAGCTTTCTTT	CASSLEQIILGTEAFF
-	TRBV15	few	TRBJ1-5	TGTGCCACCAGCAGAGCAGGACGGAACGATCAGCCCCAGCATTTT	CATSRAGRNDQPQHF
-	TRBV20-1	-	TRBJ1-4	TGCAGTGCTAAAGGAGTCGGGGAACTGTTTTTT	CSAKGVGELFF
TRBD1	TRBV15	few	TRBJ1-1	TGTGCCACCAGCAGGGACAGGTTCTGGGGGGACACTGAAGCTTTCTTT	CATSRDRFWGDTEAFF
-	TRBV9	few	TRBJ1-1	TGTGCCAGCAGCGAAGCCCTCGGGGGGGCGGCGAACACTGAAGCTTTCTTT	CASSEALGGAANTEAFF
-	TRBV28	-	TRBJ2-7	TGTGCCAGCAGCCAGGGAGGTAGCCCGACATCCGAGCAGTACTTC	CASSQGGSPTSEQYF
-	TRBV12-3/TRBV12-4	once	TRBJ1-1	TGTGCCAGCAGTCGCTCAGCAGGTGTGGCCACTGAAGCTTTCTTT	CASSRSAGVATEAFF
-	TRBV12-3/TRBV12-4	-	TRBJ2-5	TGTGCCAGCAGTCCAGGGACCCAGGGGACCCAGTACTTC	CASSPGTQGTQYF
TRBD1	TRBV29-1	-	TRBJ1-4	TGCAGCGCAGGGGGTACAGGGGGCGCGGCTGAAAAACTGTTTTTT	CSAGGTGGAAEKLFF
-	TRBV29-1	few	TRBJ1-1	TGCAGCGTGGTGGGACCCACCCCTGAAGCTTTCTTT	CSVVGPTPEAFF
-	TRBV27	-	TRBJ2-1	TGTGCCAGCATCGAGAACAGGGACTCCTACAATGAGCAGTTCTTC	CASIENRDSYNEQFF
-	TRBV7-9	few	TRBJ1-1	TGTGCCAGCAGCTTAGCGGGTACAGGACCAAGGGACACTGAAGCTTTCTTT	CASSLAGTGPRDTEAFF
-	TRBV2	-	TRBJ1-5	TGTGCCAGCAGTGAAGCGCGGAATTCTCAGCCCCAGCATTTT	CASSEARNSQPQHF
TRBD2	TRBV7-6	few	TRBJ2-2	TGTGCCAGCAGCTTAGCCATAGCGGGGGGAGACACCGGGGAGCTGTTTTTT	CASSLAIAGGDTGELFF
-	TRBV27	-	TRBJ1-5	TGTGCCAGCAGTCTTCACAATAGCAATCAGCCCCAGCATTTT	CASSLHNSNQPQHF
TRBD1	TRBV27	few	TRBJ1-5	TGTGCCAGCAGTCCAGACAGGGGGCGGCAGCCCCAGCATTTT	CASSPDRGRQPQHF
TRBD1	TRBV5-1	-	TRBJ1-6	TGCGCCAGCAGCTTGTATGGGACAGGGTCTGTCTCCTATAATTCACCCCTCCACTTT	CASSLYGTGSVSYNSPLHF
TRBD1	TRBV9	-	TRBJ2-7	TGTGCCAGCAGCGTAGGGCCGGGACAGGTGTCGTTATACTTC	CASSVGPGQVSLYF
-	TRBV3-1	-	TRBJ2-2	TGTGCCAGCGGCTGGGGGAACACCGGGGAGCTGTTTTTT	CASGWGNTGELFF